This TCR beta chain stems from a study of OX40 agonist ivuxolimab in advanced cancers. Background on the study: Ivuxolimab is an agonistic anti-OX40 (CD134) antibody, and patients were treated with it. Of the participants, roughly 40% had some prior anti-PD-1, anti-PD-L1 or anti-CTLA-4 therapy, which was allowed. Study results and caveats: Among patients with partial responses at 0.1-3.0 mg/kg, clonal expansion was among the lowest.

On this clone itself: Its antigen is currently unknown.

V lost 3 bases to trimming and J lost 0 bases, with 6 bases between them. Germline CDR1 is SGHAT and CDR2 is FQNNGV. This CDR3 has 13 residues. Peripheral blood came from all dose cohorts at three timepoints. TCRdb keeps only in-frame clones here, not all; method: immunoSEQ multiplex PCR. The sample has around 54,000 clones; 85% to 95% are singletons. Specimen: CD4+ or CD8+ T cells sorted from blood, collected in a trial of the OX40 agonist ivuxolimab. This chain connects TRBV11-2 to TRBJ2-7; a weak D match, TRBD2 (5 bases). The TCR was taken from an adult with an advanced solid tumor such as melanoma, head and neck, liver or kidney cancer. As DNA, the CDR3 is TGTGCCAGCAGCTTGGGGAGCTCCTACGAGCAGTACTTC. It yields the protein CASSLGSSYEQYF. The full variable domain, its missing parts supplied by reference TRBV11-2 and TRBJ2-7, is EAGVAQSPRYKIIEKRQSVAFWCNPISGHATLYWYQQILGQGPKLLIQFQNNGVVDDSQLPKDRFSAERLKGVDSTLKIQPAKLEDSAVYLCASSLGSSYEQYFGPGTRLTVT.